These 3 T cell receptor beta chains were sequenced from one sample in a study of PD-1 blockade in classical Hodgkin lymphoma (TCRdb year 2020). Read against the paper, the sample's time point label means: cycle 4 day 1 (C4D1), after around six weeks of nivolumab. All trial patients had relapsed after autologous stem cell transplantation, with cohorts A, B and C differing in prior brentuximab vedotin exposure. Libraries were prepared through the immunoSEQ multiplex PCR assay. TCRdb carries this immuneACCESS record with in-frame sequences only. Its versions omit some clonotypes, under half of them owing to an unresolved V gene in the studies checked, with the rest unexplained. Recorded for this sample are tens of thousands of clones; about nine tenths of them occurred a single time. In total, the top ten clones hold approximately 2.9% of the sample. The starting material was peripheral blood mononuclear cells (PBMCs), obtained before the fourth cycle of nivolumab. The source of these receptors is a human donor with classical Hodgkin lymphoma.

The V gene is TRBV30, the J gene TRBJ1-1; D call uncertain. The germline V gene has CDR1 GTSNPN and CDR2 SVGIG (reference sequence). This CDR3 has 12 amino acids. Trimming stripped 2 bases from V and 0 bases from J, with 4 bases between. Here the CDR3 DNA reads TGTGCCTGGAGTTGGCTGAACACTGAAGCTTTCTTT. This codes for CAWSWLNTEAFF.

Here the CDR3 DNA reads TGTGCCAGCAGCCGTAGCGGGGATCTGTCAGATACGCAGTATTTT. This codes for CASSRSGDLSDTQYF. The chain is built from TRBV6-1 and TRBJ2-3; 8 positions match TRBD2. With V trimmed by 6 bases and J by 4 bases, 9 bases remained unmatched. CDR1 MNHNS and CDR2 SASEGT come from the germline V gene. The CDR3 runs 15 residues.

The chain joins TRBV4-2 to TRBJ2-5; 8 bases are shared with TRBD2. CDR1 LGHNA and CDR2 YNFKEQ come from the germline V gene. The CDR3 is 16 amino acids. The V gene end was trimmed by 1 base and the J gene end by 2 bases; junction bases not matched to a gene: 6. CDR3 amino acids: CASSQAAGGWQETQYF. In DNA, the CDR3 is TGTGCCAGCAGCCAAGCGGCGGGGGGCTGGCAAGAGACCCAGTACTTC.